This passage covers 9 T cell receptor beta chains from one sample sequenced in a study of cytomegalovirus exposure and HLA in healthy donors. Both 60 Vbeta primers and 13 Jbeta primers went into the PCR. Here immunoSEQ multiplex PCR was the method, and the copy in TCRdb shows in-frame clones only, minus some. The specimen's table records tens of thousands of clones. Input material: PBMCs. The receptors derive from a young man in good health and CMV-seronegative.

J is TRBJ2-1 and V is TRBV20-1; D not certain. Germline CDR1 DFQATT, CDR2 SNEGSKA (reference sequence). The CDR3 sequence is 10 residues long. Trimming took 6 bases from V and 6 from J, leaving 6 bases between them. CDR3 in amino acids: CSAPFNEQFF. The CDR3 DNA sequence: TGCAGTGCCCCATTCAATGAGCAGTTCTTC.

V usage is TRBV19 and J usage is TRBJ1-2; 7 nucleotides align to TRBD1. This CDR3 comprises 15 residues. Per the germline V gene, CDR1 is LNHDA and CDR2 is SQIVND (reference sequence). After removal of 5 bases from V and 4 bases from J, the junction contained 10 bases not matched to a gene. The CDR3 protein is CASSVETGPFYGYTF. CDR3 DNA: TGTGCCAGTAGTGTCGAGACAGGGCCTTTCTATGGCTACACCTTC.

This chain joins TRBV6-5 and TRBJ2-3, with TRBD2 identical over 11 bases. Per germline, CDR1 MNHEY and CDR2 SVGAGI. CDR3 length: 14 amino acids. Trimming removed 2 bases from V and 7 bases from J; junction bases left unmatched: 2. The CDR3 sequence: CASSYLAGGNTQYF. DNA for the CDR3: TGTGCCAGCAGTTACCTAGCGGGGGGTAATACGCAGTATTTT.

V gene TRBV18 combines with J gene TRBJ2-2; maybe TRBD2 (6 bases). The ends were cut back, 5 bases at V and 7 bases at J, with 11 bases in the middle. The CDR3 totals 13 residues. Germline CDR1 and CDR2: KGHSH and LQKENI. The CDR3 loop is CASSFGAGGELFF. DNA of the CDR3: TGTGCCAGCTCATTCGGAGCGGGCGGGGAGCTGTTTTTT.

The J gene is TRBJ1-4, the V gene TRBV5-1, with D hard to call. Trimming took off 0 bases at V and 0 bases at J, with 12 bases between the two ends. Looked up from germline, CDR1 is SGHRS and CDR2 is YFSETQ. This CDR3 is 17 amino acids long. Here the CDR3 reads CASSLVPPTATNEKLFF. CDR3 DNA sequence: TGCGCCAGCAGCTTGGTCCCACCAACAGCAACTAATGAAAAACTGTTTTTT. Using reference TRBV5-1 and TRBJ1-4 for the parts outside the CDR3, the full variable domain is KAGVTQTPRYLIKTRGQQVTLSCSPISGHRSVSWYQQTPGQGLQFLFEYFSETQRNKGNFPGRFSGRQFSNSRSEMNVSTLELGDSALYLCASSLVPPTATNEKLFFGSGTQLSVL.

This chain joins TRBV20-1 and TRBJ1-4, with no clear D. Germline V gene sequence: CDR1 DFQATT, CDR2 SNEGSKA (reference sequence). This CDR3 has 11 amino acids. The V end lost 2 bases, the J end lost 7 bases, and 5 bases lay between the germline ends. The CDR3 spells CSARFSEKLFF. CDR3 DNA: TGCAGTGCTAGATTCAGTGAAAAACTGTTTTTT.

This chain uses TRBV6-1 with TRBJ1-1; possible D gene TRBD1, 6 bases. Germline CDR1 MNHNS, CDR2 SASEGT. V lost 4 bases and J 1 base, leaving 10 bases between the germline ends. The CDR3 is made up of 14 amino acids. CDR3 nucleotide sequence: TGTGCCAGCAGTGCGGGACAAGAGAACACTGAAGCTTTCTTT. Protein product: CASSAGQENTEAFF.

V gene TRBV18 combines with J gene TRBJ2-2; 9 nucleotides align to TRBD2. The germline CDR1 and CDR2 sequences are KGHSH and LQKENI. This CDR3 comprises 15 residues. V gave up 6 bases and J gave up 3 bases; unmatched junction bases: 5. The CDR3, as DNA: TGTGCCAGCTCGTCCGGGACTAGCTACACCGGGGAGCTGTTTTTT. Amino acid sequence: CASSSGTSYTGELFF.

CDR3 region: CASSLTGYTEAFF. The DNA of the CDR3 is TGTGCCAGCAGCCTAACGGGTTACACTGAAGCTTTCTTT. The chain carries TRBV11-3 and TRBJ1-1; no clear D. Germline V gene data show CDR1 as SGHNT and CDR2 as YENEEA. The length of the CDR3 is 13 residues. V gave up 5 bases and J gave up 3 bases, with 10 bases separating them.